This T cell receptor (beta chain) comes out of a study of blood T cell repertoires in COVID-19. Trimming pared 0 bases from V and 9 bases from J, leaving 16 bases between. CDR3 size: 14 residues. The germline gives CDR1 GTSNPN, CDR2 SVGIG (reference sequence). Authors' data handling: It was from reference gene primer amplification that nucleated cell counts were estimated. Generated by immunoSEQ multiplex PCR, the TCRdb table keeps only in-frame clones and is missing some. Clone size and the V and J calls come from that table; the DNA yielded D and trimming. The table shows roughly 130,000 clones, with under 85% occurring only once.

This chain uses TRBV30 with TRBJ2-3; D possibly corresponds to TRBD1 (6 bases). The sample taken for sequencing was peripheral blood. The TCR was taken from a woman aged 60-75 years with acute or convalescent COVID-19. This CDR3 reads CAWSVQTDSTTQYF. DNA for the CDR3: TGTGCCTGGAGTGTACAAACGGACAGCACAACGCAGTATTTT.